This T cell receptor beta chain originates from a study of blood T cell repertoires in COVID-19. Study-wide context: COVID-19 samples from acute and convalescent phases originated in the United States, Italy and Spain. PBMCs, B-cell-depleted T cells, or T cells were the source of the cDNA or gDNA that made up the material.

In the source study's methods: The assay estimated nucleated cells by amplifying reference gene primers. The table came from immunoSEQ multiplex PCR; TCRdb's copy has only in-frame clones and leaves some out. That table supplies the V and J calls and clone size; D and trimming were determined from the DNA. The sample has more than 150,000 clones; around four fifths are singletons. The V and J ends lost 8 bases and 7 bases, in that order; junction bases with no gene match: 13. The CDR3 loop spans 14 amino acids. Germline CDR1 is MDHEN and CDR2 is SYDVKM. The chain is built from TRBV28 and TRBJ1-1; 7 nucleotides agree with TRBD1. The sample consisted of peripheral blood. This clonotype was sampled from a woman aged 25 to 45 with acute or convalescent COVID-19. The CDR3 region has the DNA TGTGCCAGCCATTTTTCGACAGGGTCAAGTGAAGCTTTCTTT. Its protein is CASHFSTGSSEAFF.